A selection of T cell receptor beta chains follows, all from one sample in a study of blood T cell repertoires in COVID-19. Clones were sequenced by immunoSEQ multiplex PCR, and TCRdb holds only the in-frame ones, with some missing. Among about 130,000 clones listed, roughly 80% were seen once. The sample comprised peripheral blood. Every receptor here comes from an elderly woman with acute or convalescent COVID-19. The conserved cysteine and the conserved F or W are not part of the CDR3 here.

length | V | CDR3
12 | TRBV19 | ASNLGQGNYGYT
10 | TRBV15 | ATSRSSYEQY
11 | TRBV19 | ASSLTGPYEQY
10 | TRBV6-2/TRBV6-3 | ASTPNAGRIT
9 | TRBV9 | RMGPNQPQH
11 | TRBV21-1 | TSSKGGQETQY
13 | TRBV3-1/TRBV3-2 | ASSHSGGGGNEQY
12 | TRBV11-3 | ASSLDGRGTEAF
12 | TRBV5-8 | ASSRPGGGQPQH
10 | TRBV4-3 | ASSQGRDEQF
14 | TRBV19 | ASSRQGAESNQPQH
10 | TRBV11-2 | ASHSGGETQY
13 | TRBV3-1/TRBV3-2 | ASSPLWTLRGEQY
13 | TRBV27 | ASRRIVPYYYGYT
13 | TRBV27 | ASSSGQANTGELF
12 | TRBV7-8 | ASSWSMGQYGYT
11 | TRBV29-1 | SVSPSSSYEQY
13 | TRBV7-8 | ASSLRDREGQPQH
17 | TRBV10-3 | AISDSPGTGERANTEAF
11 | TRBV5-1 | ASSGTGGYEQY
19 | TRBV4-1 | ASSQDQGRFSKTGAKNIQY
13 | TRBV7-2 | ASSSQLGGGTEAF
14 | TRBV4-1 | ASSQDKTGKSPEAF
11 | TRBV2 | ANQGARNSPLH
15 | TRBV5-4 | ASSLVGLDTMNTEAF
10 | TRBV11-2 | ASSLLPDTQY
13 | TRBV7-8 | ASSPALASTDTQY
17 | TRBV4-1 | ASSQGWQGGPSGANVLT
13 | TRBV5-6 | ASTLLGPRDTEAF
10 | TRBV3-1/TRBV3-2 | ASSRTNTEAF
13 | TRBV27 | ASSLAGLRHYGYT